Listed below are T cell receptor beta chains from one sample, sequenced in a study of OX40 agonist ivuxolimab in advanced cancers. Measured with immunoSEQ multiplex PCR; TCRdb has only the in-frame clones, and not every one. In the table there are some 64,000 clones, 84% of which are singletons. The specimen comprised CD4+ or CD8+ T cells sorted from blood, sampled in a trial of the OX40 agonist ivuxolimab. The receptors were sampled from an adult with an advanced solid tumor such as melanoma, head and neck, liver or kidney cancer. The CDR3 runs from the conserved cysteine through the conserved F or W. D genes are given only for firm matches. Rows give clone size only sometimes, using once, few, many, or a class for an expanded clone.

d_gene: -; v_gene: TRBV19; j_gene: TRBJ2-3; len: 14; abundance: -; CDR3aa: CASTLDRRTDTQYF; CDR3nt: TGTGCCAGTACCCTCGACAGACGCACAGATACGCAGTATTTT
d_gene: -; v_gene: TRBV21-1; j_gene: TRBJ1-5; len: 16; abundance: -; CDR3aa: CARPNGSESGNQPQHF; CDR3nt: TGTGCCAGACCCAATGGATCGGAATCAGGCAATCAGCCCCAGCATTTT
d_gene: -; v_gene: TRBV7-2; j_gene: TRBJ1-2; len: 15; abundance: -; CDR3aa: CASSPGRPVLYGYTF; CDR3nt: TGTGCCAGCAGCCCGGGACGGCCGGTGTTATATGGCTACACCTTC
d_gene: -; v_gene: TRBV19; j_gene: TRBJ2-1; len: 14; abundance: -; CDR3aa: CASSPGFSYNEQFF; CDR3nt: TGTGCCAGTAGTCCCGGCTTTTCCTACAATGAGCAGTTCTTC
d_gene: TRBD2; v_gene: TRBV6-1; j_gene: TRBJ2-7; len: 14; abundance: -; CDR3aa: CASSLAGVTYEQYF; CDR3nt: TGTGCCAGCAGCCTAGCGGGAGTAACCTACGAGCAGTACTTC
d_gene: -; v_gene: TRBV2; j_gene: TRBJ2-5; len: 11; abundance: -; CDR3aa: CASSPGETQYF; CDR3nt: TGTGCCAGCAGCCCCGGGGAGACCCAGTACTTC
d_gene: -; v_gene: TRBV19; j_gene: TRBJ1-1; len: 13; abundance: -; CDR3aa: CASSLEGETEAFF; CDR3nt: TGTGCCAGTAGTCTGGAGGGGGAGACTGAAGCTTTCTTT
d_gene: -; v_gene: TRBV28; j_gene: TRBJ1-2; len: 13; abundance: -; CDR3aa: CASSLGGHYGYTF; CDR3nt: TGTGCCAGCAGTTTAGGAGGGCACTATGGCTACACCTTC
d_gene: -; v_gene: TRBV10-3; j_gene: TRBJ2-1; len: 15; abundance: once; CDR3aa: CAIRRDTSSYNEQFF; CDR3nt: TGTGCCATCAGGAGGGACACGAGCTCCTACAATGAGCAGTTCTTC
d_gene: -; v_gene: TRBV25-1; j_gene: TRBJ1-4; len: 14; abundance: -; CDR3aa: CASSRLATNEKLFF; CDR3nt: TGTGCCAGCAGTAGACTTGCAACTAATGAAAAACTGTTTTTT
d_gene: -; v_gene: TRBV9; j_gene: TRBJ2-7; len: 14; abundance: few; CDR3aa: CASSPRVYSYEQYF; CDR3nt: TGTGCCAGCAGCCCAAGGGTCTACTCCTACGAGCAGTACTTC
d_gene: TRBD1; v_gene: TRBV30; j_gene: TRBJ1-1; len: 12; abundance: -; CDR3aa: CAHGQGYTEAFF; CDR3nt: TGTGCCCACGGACAGGGTTACACTGAAGCTTTCTTT
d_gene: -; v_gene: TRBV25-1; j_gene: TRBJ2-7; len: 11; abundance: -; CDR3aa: CASRGPYEQYF; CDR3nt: TGTGCCAGCAGGGGCCCCTACGAGCAGTACTTC
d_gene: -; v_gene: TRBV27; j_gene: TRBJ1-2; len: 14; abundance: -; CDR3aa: CASSLTGGARGYTF; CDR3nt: TGTGCCAGCAGTTTAACGGGGGGGGCGAGAGGCTACACCTTC
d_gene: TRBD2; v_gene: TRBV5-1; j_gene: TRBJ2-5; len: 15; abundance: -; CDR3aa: CASSSLAGPQETQYF; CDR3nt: TGCGCCAGCAGTTCTCTAGCGGGGCCCCAAGAGACCCAGTACTTC
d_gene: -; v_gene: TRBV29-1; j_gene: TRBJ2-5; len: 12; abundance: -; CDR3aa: CSVGAAQETQYF; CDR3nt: TGCAGCGTTGGGGCCGCCCAAGAGACCCAGTACTTC
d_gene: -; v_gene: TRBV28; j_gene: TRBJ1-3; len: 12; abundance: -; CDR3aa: CASSLLGNTIYF; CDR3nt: TGTGCCAGCAGTTTGCTTGGAAACACCATATATTTT
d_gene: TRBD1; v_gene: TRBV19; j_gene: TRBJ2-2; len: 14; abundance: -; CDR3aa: CASSGQGDIGELFF; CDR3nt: TGTGCCAGTAGCGGACAGGGCGACATCGGGGAGCTGTTTTTT
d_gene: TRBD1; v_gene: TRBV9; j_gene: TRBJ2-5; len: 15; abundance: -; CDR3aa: CASSPRTGGYETQYF; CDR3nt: TGTGCCAGCAGCCCCAGGACAGGGGGCTATGAGACCCAGTACTTC
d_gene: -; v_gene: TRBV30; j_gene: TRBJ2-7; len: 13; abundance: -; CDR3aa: CAWTLPFPGEQYF; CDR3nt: TGTGCCTGGACCCTACCCTTCCCCGGCGAGCAGTACTTC
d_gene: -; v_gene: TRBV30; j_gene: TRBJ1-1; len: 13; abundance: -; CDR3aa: CAWMSQANTEAFF; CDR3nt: TGTGCCTGGATGAGCCAGGCGAACACTGAAGCTTTCTTT
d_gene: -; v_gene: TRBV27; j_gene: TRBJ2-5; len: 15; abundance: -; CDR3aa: CASSPLGRAGETQYF; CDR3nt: TGTGCCAGCAGTCCCCTTGGCAGGGCTGGAGAGACCCAGTACTTC
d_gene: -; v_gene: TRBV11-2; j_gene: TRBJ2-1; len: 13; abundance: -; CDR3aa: CASSMPSFDEQFF; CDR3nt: TGTGCCAGCAGCATGCCAAGCTTTGATGAGCAGTTCTTC
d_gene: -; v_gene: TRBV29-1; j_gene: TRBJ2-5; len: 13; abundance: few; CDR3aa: CSVGGVSWETQYF; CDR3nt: TGCAGCGTTGGGGGGGTTTCTTGGGAGACCCAGTACTTC
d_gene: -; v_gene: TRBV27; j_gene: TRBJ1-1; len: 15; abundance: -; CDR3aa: CASSPSLAGNTEAFF; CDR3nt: TGTGCCAGCAGTCCAAGCTTGGCGGGGAACACTGAAGCTTTCTTT
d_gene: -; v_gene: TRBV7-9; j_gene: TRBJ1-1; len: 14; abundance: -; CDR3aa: CASSLNGGLTEAFF; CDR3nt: TGTGCCAGCAGCCTCAACGGGGGTTTGACTGAAGCTTTCTTT
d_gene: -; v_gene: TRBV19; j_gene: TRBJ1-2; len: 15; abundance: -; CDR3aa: CASSIAGTGNYGYTF; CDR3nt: TGTGCCAGTAGTATAGCCGGGACGGGGAACTATGGCTACACCTTC
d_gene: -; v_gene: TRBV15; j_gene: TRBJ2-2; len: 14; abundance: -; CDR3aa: CATSRGTSTGELFF; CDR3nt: TGTGCCACCAGCAGAGGCACCAGTACCGGGGAGCTGTTTTTT
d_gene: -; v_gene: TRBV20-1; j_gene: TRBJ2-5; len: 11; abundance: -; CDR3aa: CSAVFQETQYF; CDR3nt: TGCAGTGCTGTCTTCCAAGAGACCCAGTACTTC
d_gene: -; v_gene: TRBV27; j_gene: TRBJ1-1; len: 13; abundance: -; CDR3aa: CASSTTTGTEAFF; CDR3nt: TGTGCCAGCAGTACAACTACAGGCACTGAAGCTTTCTTT
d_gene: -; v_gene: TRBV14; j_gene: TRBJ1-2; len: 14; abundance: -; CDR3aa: CASSQDRGNYGYTF; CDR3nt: TGTGCCAGCAGCCAAGATCGGGGTAACTATGGCTACACCTTC
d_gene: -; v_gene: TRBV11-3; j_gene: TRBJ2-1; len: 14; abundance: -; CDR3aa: CASSLANLYGEQFF; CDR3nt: TGTGCCAGCAGCTTAGCGAACCTATATGGTGAGCAGTTCTTC
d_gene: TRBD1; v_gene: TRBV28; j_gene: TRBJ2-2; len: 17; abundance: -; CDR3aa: CASSLGETGSGTGELFF; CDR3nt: TGTGCCAGCAGTTTAGGAGAGACAGGGTCGGGCACCGGGGAGCTGTTTTTT
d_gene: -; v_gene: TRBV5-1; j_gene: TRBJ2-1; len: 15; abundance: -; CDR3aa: CASRKIYEAGNEQFF; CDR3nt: TGCGCCAGCAGAAAAATCTACGAGGCGGGGAATGAGCAGTTCTTC
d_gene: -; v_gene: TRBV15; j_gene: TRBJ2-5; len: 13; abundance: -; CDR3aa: CATSRTRVETQYF; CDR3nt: TGTGCCACCAGCAGGACTAGAGTCGAGACCCAGTACTTC
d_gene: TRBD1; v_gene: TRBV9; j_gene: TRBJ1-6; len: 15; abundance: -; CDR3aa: CASSLLTGINSPLHF; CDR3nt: TGTGCCAGCAGCCTTTTGACAGGGATCAATTCACCCCTCCACTTT
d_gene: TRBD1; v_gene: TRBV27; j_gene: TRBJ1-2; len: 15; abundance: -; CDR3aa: CASNSLDRVGYGYTF; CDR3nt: TGTGCCAGCAACTCATTGGACAGGGTGGGCTATGGCTACACCTTC
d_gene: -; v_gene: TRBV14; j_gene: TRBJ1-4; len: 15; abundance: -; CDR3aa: CASSQDGGKNEKLFF; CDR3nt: TGTGCCAGCAGCCAAGACGGGGGGAAGAATGAAAAACTGTTTTTT
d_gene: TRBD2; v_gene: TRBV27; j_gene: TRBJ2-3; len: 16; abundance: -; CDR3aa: CASSLAGGPLTDTQYF; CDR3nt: TGTGCCAGCAGTCTAGCGGGGGGGCCTCTGACAGATACGCAGTATTTT
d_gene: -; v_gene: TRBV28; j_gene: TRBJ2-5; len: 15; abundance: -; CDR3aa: CASSPSRGQLETQYF; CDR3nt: TGTGCCAGCAGTCCGTCCCGGGGACAACTGGAGACCCAGTACTTC
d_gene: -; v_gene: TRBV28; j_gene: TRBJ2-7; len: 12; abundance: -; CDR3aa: CASSFSRVEQYF; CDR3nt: TGTGCCAGCAGCTTCAGTAGGGTCGAGCAGTACTTC
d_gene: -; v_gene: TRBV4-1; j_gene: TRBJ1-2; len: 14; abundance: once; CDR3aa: CASSQAGRNYGYTF; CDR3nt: TGCGCCAGCAGCCAAGCGGGACGGAACTATGGCTACACCTTC
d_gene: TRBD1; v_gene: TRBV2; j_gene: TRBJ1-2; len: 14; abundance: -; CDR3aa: CASSGDRKGAGYTF; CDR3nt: TGTGCCAGCAGCGGGGACAGGAAGGGGGCTGGCTACACCTTC
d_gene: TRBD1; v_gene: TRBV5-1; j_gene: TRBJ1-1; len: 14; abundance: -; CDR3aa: CASSSGQLNTEAFF; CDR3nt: TGCGCCAGCAGCTCGGGACAGCTGAACACTGAAGCTTTCTTT
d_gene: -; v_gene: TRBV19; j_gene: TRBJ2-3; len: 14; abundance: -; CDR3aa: CASSHNLNTDTQYF; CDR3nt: TGTGCCAGTAGCCATAATCTGAACACAGATACGCAGTATTTT